One TCR beta chain is described in this entry. The target antigen is unknown. This sample stems from a study of memory B cells and T cells in multiple sclerosis. Notes on the study in general: Shared clonotype counts depended on differing compartment clone-set sizes and were normalized.

After stimulus-free culture, autoproliferating CFSE-dim and non-proliferating CFSE-high T cells were sequenced separately. Cultures began with 45 million to 60 million CFSE-labeled PBMCs, unstimulated for 7 days, with replicate wells pooled. Without exogenous stimuli, around 0.5 uM CFSE-labeled PBMCs were cultured serum-free. This CDR3 is 13 amino acids long. V was pared by 2 bases and J by 1 base, with 5 bases between. CDR1 and CDR2 from the germline V gene are LNHDA and SQIVND (reference sequence). Sequencing used immunoSEQ multiplex PCR; TCRdb keeps in-frame clones, though not all of them. Of under 50,000 clones in the sample, almost 85% are singletons; the top ten hold more than 0.95%.

This clonotype was obtained from a human donor with multiple sclerosis. Material for sequencing was PBMCs from blood kept in culture. V is TRBV19 and J is TRBJ1-1; a possible D gene is TRBD1 (5 bases). The CDR3 DNA reads TGTGCCAGTAGTATACAGGGGAACACTGAAGCTTTCTTT. It specifies CASSIQGNTEAFF.